This TCR beta chain appears in the sequencing data of a study of regulatory T cells in long-lasting Graves disease. V gave up 2 bases and J gave up 0 bases; unmatched junction bases: 10. The CDR3 runs 18 residues. From germline, CDR1 is SGHAT and CDR2 FQNNGV. For TCR beta, libraries came from iRepertoire HTBI primers and Arm-PCR of CDR3 regions. TCRdb recomputed calls from the multiplex PCR reads with MiXCR, one row per CDR3 protein. The table has 350,000 to 500,000 distinct CDR3 sequences, about 15% seen once. Specified time point: newly diagnosed GD, antithyroid drugs for less than 3 months. The TCR library was made from RNA extracted from PBMCs. In its sample, this clonotype was seen many times. The same sample was also studied in work on T cells in Graves' hyperthyroidism and ophthalmopathy.

The sequences come from peripheral blood mononuclear cells (PBMCs), collected at new diagnosis, from a patient treated with antithyroid drugs. The J gene is TRBJ1-3, the V gene TRBV11-2; TRBD1 matches at 7 bases. The TCR sequence derives from a woman aged 25 to 39 with Graves disease. This chain's CDR3 is CASSLRNPGQSSGNTIYF. The CDR3, as DNA: TGTGCCAGCAGCTTACGGAATCCGGGACAGAGCTCTGGAAACACCATATATTTT.